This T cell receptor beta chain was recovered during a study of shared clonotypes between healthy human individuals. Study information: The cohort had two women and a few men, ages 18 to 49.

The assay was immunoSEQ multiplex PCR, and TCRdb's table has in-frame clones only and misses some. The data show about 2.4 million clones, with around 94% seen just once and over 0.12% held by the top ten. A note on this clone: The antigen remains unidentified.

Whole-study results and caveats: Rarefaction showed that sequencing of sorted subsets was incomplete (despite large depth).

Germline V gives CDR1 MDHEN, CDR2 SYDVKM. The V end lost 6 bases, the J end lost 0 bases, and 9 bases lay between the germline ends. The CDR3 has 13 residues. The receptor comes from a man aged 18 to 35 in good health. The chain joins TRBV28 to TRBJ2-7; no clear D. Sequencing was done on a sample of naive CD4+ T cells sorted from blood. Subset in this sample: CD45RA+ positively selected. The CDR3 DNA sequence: TGTGCCAGCAGCTCGGTCAGCTCCTACGAGCAGTACTTC. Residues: CASSSVSSYEQYF. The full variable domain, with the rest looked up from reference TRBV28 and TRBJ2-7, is DVKVTQSSRYLVKRTGEKVFLECVQDMDHENMFWYRQDPGLGLRLIYFSYDVKMKEKGDIPEGYSVSREKKERFSLILESASTNQTSMYLCASSSVSSYEQYFGPGTRLTVT.